The T cell receptor beta chain under discussion was sequenced for a study of radiation and T cells in renal cell carcinoma. General study points: Pretreatment tumor biopsies were lacking, so baseline clonotypes are unknown.

Time point reported: baseline pretreatment blood. This sample's treatment: 15 Gy SBRT to primary tumor, nephrectomy 4 weeks later. The tumor was a clear cell renal cell carcinoma. The method was immunoSEQ multiplex PCR; TCRdb's version includes in-frame clones alone and lacks a portion of them. The sample records approximately 110,000 clones, around 83% being singletons. Regarding this clone: Its antigen is unidentified.

Germline-derived CDR1 and CDR2 are MDHEN and SYDVKM. The CDR3 has 16 amino acids. V shed 6 bases, J shed 1 base, and the junction held 11 bases outside the gene matches. The sequences come from blood, collected from a patient whose treatment included radiotherapy and nephrectomy. The chain carries TRBV28 and TRBJ1-1; TRBD1 agrees at 7 bases. The TCR sequence derives from a woman aged 60-75 years with renal cell carcinoma. CDR3 in amino acids: CASRVNRGLTNTEAFF. The DNA for the CDR3 is TGTGCCAGCAGGGTCAACAGGGGCCTCACGAACACTGAAGCTTTCTTT.